This paragraph reports one T cell receptor (beta chain). Its target is not known. This clone may be a read error of a much larger clone one base away. The sample comes from a study of molecular identifiers for immune sequencing clone quantification. Whole-study findings and limits: Sharing of a barcode by identical TCR molecules could cause highly expanded clone sizes to be underestimated. In CMV-specific effectors, clones above 20 copies held over 98% of molecules; naive, under 1%.

TCRdb passed the PCR reads through MiXCR, listing each CDR3 protein once. The data contain 62,000 or so distinct CDR3 sequences, around a sixth of them seen just once; the ten biggest clones take up roughly 1.5%. The V end lost 2 bases, the J end lost 8 bases, and 37 bases lay between the germline ends. Germline V gene lookup returns CDR1 SQVTM and CDR2 ANQGSEA. This CDR3 region has 21 residues. Sorted cell numbers of about 17,000 to 1,100,000, with 10%, 30% or 50% RNA, served as input for naive CD8 libraries. Sorting recovered naive CD8 T cells on a CD8+CD4-CCR7+CD45RA+ profile. This TCR was recovered from a human donor in good health. Some libraries in this study had Jurkat cell RNA spiked in. The J gene is TRBJ2-1, the V gene TRBV29-1; either TRBD1 or TRBD2 may supply D (6 bases each). The sample was naive CD8+ T cells from blood, with Jurkat cell RNA spiked in. Subset defined: FACS-sorted CD8+CD4-CCR7+CD45RA+ naive T cells. CDR3 in DNA: TGCAGCGTTGAATCAGGGGAGGACTCATCGGGAGTGTGGGGACAAAACGATGAGCAGTTCTTC. Its protein product is CSVESGEDSSGVWGQNDEQFF.